Presented here are 29 T cell receptor beta chains from one specimen sequenced in a study of control samples from healthy donors and cancer patients. The method was immunoSEQ multiplex PCR; TCRdb's version includes in-frame clones alone and lacks a portion of them. The sample has 150,000 to 200,000 clones, just under 95% seen once. The sequenced material came from blood. Receptors were obtained from a man in his late teens or twenties in good health.

The chain joins TRBV10-3 to TRBJ1-2; no reliable D call. The CDR3 consists of 13 residues. Trimming took off 3 bases at V and 2 bases at J, with 7 bases between the two ends. The germline CDR1 and CDR2 sequences are ENHRY and SYGVKD. The CDR3 loop is CAISDNQNYGYTF. In nucleotides, the CDR3 is TGTGCCATCAGTGACAACCAAAACTATGGCTACACCTTC.

The chain links TRBV4-2 to TRBJ1-2; D gene ambiguous. This CDR3 is built from 15 residues. Germline CDR1 and CDR2: LGHNA and YNFKEQ. The V gene lost 4 bases and the J gene lost 4 bases, with 16 bases spanning the gap. The CDR3 region is CASSLTKTPLYGYTF. The CDR3, as DNA: TGTGCCAGCAGCCTCACTAAGACACCCCTCTATGGCTACACCTTC.

The chain combines TRBV12-5 with TRBJ1-1; weak D call: TRBD1 (5 bases). The length of the CDR3 is 18 residues. V lost 4 bases to trimming and J lost 0 bases, with 21 bases between them. Germline CDR1 LGHNT, CDR2 FRNRAP. In DNA form, the CDR3 reads TGTGCTAGTGGTTCCACAAATAAACCGGGACGGATGAACACTGAAGCTTTCTTT. This encodes CASGSTNKPGRMNTEAFF.

This clone turned up a few times. This sequence joins TRBV7-9 and TRBJ2-1; tentative D call: TRBD2 (5 bases). In germline, CDR1 is SEHNR, CDR2 FQNEAQ (reference sequence). V lost 6 bases and J 5 bases, leaving 11 bases between the germline ends. The CDR3 length is 13 residues. CDR3 loop: CASRSSGNNEQFF. Here the CDR3 DNA reads TGTGCCAGCAGATCAAGCGGAAACAATGAGCAGTTCTTC.

The rearrangement links TRBV6-5 to TRBJ2-7; 9 positions agree with TRBD1. Germline-derived CDR1 and CDR2 are MNHEY and SVGAGI. The J segment lost 6 bases and the V segment lost 6 bases, leaving 3 bases of the junction unmatched. This CDR3 is 12 amino acids long. This CDR3 is CASRDRGTEQYF. The CDR3 DNA follows: TGTGCCAGCAGGGACAGGGGAACCGAGCAGTACTTC.

The chain joins TRBV3-1 (or the pseudogene TRBV3-2) to TRBJ1-3; unclear D gene. The CDR3 has 12 amino acids. CDR1 is LGHDT and CDR2 is YNNKEL in the germline V gene (reference sequence). Trimming took 3 bases from V and 4 from J, leaving 4 bases between them. CDR3 protein: CASSQQGNTIYF. CDR3 sequence (DNA): TGTGCCAGCAGCCAGCAGGGAAACACCATATATTTT.

This chain links TRBV12-5 with TRBJ1-5; D is perhaps TRBD1 (6 bases). This CDR3 spans 16 amino acids. Germline values: CDR1 LGHNT, CDR2 FRNRAP. The V end lost 6 bases, the J end lost 0 bases, and 15 bases lay between the germline ends. This chain's CDR3 is CASGARGGLSNQPQHF. CDR3 in DNA: TGTGCTAGTGGCGCGCGAGGGGGACTTAGCAATCAGCCCCAGCATTTT.

The chain recombines TRBV6-5 with TRBJ1-6, with D possibly being TRBD1 (5 bases). The V end lost 0 bases, the J end lost 10 bases, and 13 bases lay between the germline ends. Germline V gene sequence: CDR1 MNHEY, CDR2 SVGAGI. CDR3 length equals 15 residues. The CDR3 DNA reads as TGTGCCAGCAGTTACTCGAGGGACCTCCCCTCACCCCTCCACTTT. It yields the protein CASSYSRDLPSPLHF.

V usage is TRBV6-1 and J usage is TRBJ2-3; no reliable D call. In germline, CDR1 is MNHNS, CDR2 SASEGT. Deletions cut 9 bases from V and 1 base from J, with 8 bases between. CDR3 length equals 12 residues. The CDR3 sequence is CASRRGTDTQYF. Here the CDR3 DNA reads TGTGCCAGTAGAAGGGGCACAGATACGCAGTATTTT.

The rearrangement uses TRBV19 and TRBJ1-4, with 8 bases identical to TRBD1. Per germline, CDR1 LNHDA and CDR2 SQIVND (reference sequence). CDR3 size: 15 residues. With V trimmed by 5 bases and J by 3 bases, 5 bases remained unmatched. The CDR3 DNA is TGTGCCAGTAGTGGCAGGGGGCCGGCTAATGAAAAACTGTTTTTT. This codes for CASSGRGPANEKLFF.

This clone appeared a single time. J is TRBJ2-3 and V is TRBV27; no reliable D call. Germline loops: CDR1 MNHEY, CDR2 SMNVEV (reference sequence). The CDR3 spans 14 residues. The V end was cut by 2 bases, the J end by 5 bases, with 11 bases between. CDR3 in amino acids: CASSLISTEDTQYF. In DNA, the CDR3 is TGTGCCAGCAGTTTAATAAGCACCGAAGATACGCAGTATTTT.

The chain uses TRBV7-3 and TRBJ2-3; 9 nucleotides line up with TRBD1. V lost 5 bases and J lost 5; bases outside the gene matches: 8. The length of the CDR3 is 15 residues. Germline V CDR1 and CDR2: SGHTA, FQGTGA. The CDR3 is CASSATGGEGDTQYF. CDR3 sequence (DNA): TGTGCCAGCAGCGCCACAGGGGGCGAGGGAGATACGCAGTATTTT.

Remarks on this clone: This sample also contains other DNA sequences that code for the same CDR3. V is TRBV3-1 (or the pseudogene TRBV3-2) and J is TRBJ2-2; 7 bases map to TRBD1. CDR3 length equals 15 residues. V lost 4 bases and J lost 0; bases outside the gene matches: 2. Germline values: CDR1 LGHDT, CDR2 YNNKEL (reference sequence). CDR3 nucleotides: TGTGCCAGCAGCCGAGGGACAGCGAACACCGGGGAGCTGTTTTTT. Amino acids: CASSRGTANTGELFF.

V and J are TRBV6-1 and TRBJ2-7; tentative D call: TRBD2 (6 bases). The CDR3 is 15 residues long. The ends were cut back, 3 bases at V and 0 bases at J, with 12 bases in the middle. Germline CDR1 and CDR2: MNHNS and SASEGT. CDR3 coding DNA: TGTGCCAGCAGTGAGGGGGGTTCCCTCTCCTACGAGCAGTACTTC. This codes for CASSEGGSLSYEQYF.

The chain carries TRBV28 and TRBJ1-1; D gene uncertain. Germline CDR1 is MDHEN and CDR2 is SYDVKM. Deletions cut 4 bases from V and 7 bases from J, with 19 bases between. The CDR3 length is 15 residues. DNA of the CDR3: TGTGCCAGCAGTTCACTTCGACCCGGACTCAGTGAAGCTTTCTTT. Translation gives CASSSLRPGLSEAFF.

The V gene is TRBV7-9, the J gene TRBJ1-2; D gene uncertain. Germline CDR1 is SEHNR and CDR2 is FQNEAQ (reference sequence). The CDR3 covers 13 residues. The V gene lost 5 bases and the J gene lost 6 bases, with 13 bases spanning the gap. CDR3: CASSPPRMDGYTF. DNA for the CDR3: TGTGCCAGCAGCCCCCCCAGGATGGATGGCTACACCTTC.

This sequence joins TRBV6-6 and TRBJ1-3, with D unclear. Trimming removed 9 bases from V and 0 bases from J, with 9 bases in between. The germline gives CDR1 MNHNY, CDR2 SVGAGI (reference sequence). This CDR3 contains 13 residues. CDR3 amino acids: CASIDYSGNTIYF. The CDR3 nucleotides read TGTGCCAGTATCGATTACTCTGGAAACACCATATATTTT.

The chain has TRBV30 and TRBJ2-7; possibly TRBD2 for D (6 bases). Germline V gene data show CDR1 as GTSNPN and CDR2 as SVGIG (reference sequence). This CDR3 has 13 amino acids. V lost 3 bases and J lost 4, with 13 bases in between. The CDR3 region has the DNA TGTGCCTGGAGCGGAGGGCGGATATACGAGCAGTACTTC. It is translated as CAWSGGRIYEQYF.

The chain combines TRBV6-6 with TRBJ1-1; TRBD1 matches 9 bases. Losses at the gene ends were 5 bases for V and 5 bases for J; bases not matched to a gene: 9. The CDR3 sequence is 15 residues long. The germline V gene has CDR1 MNHNY and CDR2 SVGAGI (reference sequence). CDR3 bases: TGTGCCAGCAGTCCTCCGGGACAGGGATTAACTGAAGCTTTCTTT. Translation: CASSPPGQGLTEAFF.

V usage is TRBV11-2 and J usage is TRBJ1-3; D is uncertain. This CDR3 comprises 15 residues. CDR1 and CDR2 from the germline V gene are SGHAT and FQNNGV. V was clipped by 1 base and J by 2 bases, with 9 bases between them. This chain's CDR3 is CASSLVLGTGNTIYF. The CDR3 DNA reads TGTGCCAGCAGCTTAGTATTGGGAACTGGAAACACCATATATTTT.

This chain connects TRBV9 to TRBJ2-7; perhaps TRBD2 as D (7 bases). Trimming removed 4 bases from V and 4 bases from J, with 15 bases in between. This CDR3 region has 14 residues. Germline values: CDR1 SGDLS, CDR2 YYNGEE. Written as DNA, the CDR3 is TGTGCCAGCAGCCCTGGGGGGGGCGGTTACGAGCAGTACTTC. It translates to CASSPGGGGYEQYF.

The gene calls are TRBV14 and TRBJ2-1; D is perhaps TRBD2 (6 bases). The CDR3 contains 15 residues. The germline gives CDR1 SGHDN, CDR2 FVKESK. V gave up 4 bases and J gave up 8 bases, with 18 bases separating them. CDR3 nucleotides: TGTGCCAGCAGCCCGACTAGTACGAAAGAATATGAGCAGTTCTTC. It codes for CASSPTSTKEYEQFF.

The genes are TRBV15 and TRBJ2-2; 8 positions agree with TRBD1. The CDR3 extends over 19 amino acids. The germline gives CDR1 LNHNV, CDR2 YYDKDF (reference sequence). V shed 1 base, J shed 0 bases, and the junction held 10 bases outside the gene matches. The CDR3 region has the DNA TGTGCCACCAGCAGAGGGGGCCGGGACAGGCGTTCGAACACCGGGGAGCTGTTTTTT. Its protein product is CATSRGGRDRRSNTGELFF.

The CDR3: CASSPLTGLTDTQYF. The CDR3 DNA is TGTGCCAGCAGCCCCCTGACAGGGTTGACAGATACGCAGTATTTT. The chain employs TRBV7-9 and TRBJ2-3, with TRBD1 matching 7 bases. CDR1 and CDR2 from the germline V gene are SEHNR and FQNEAQ (reference sequence). V was clipped by 5 bases and J by 3 bases; unmatched bases: 8. The CDR3 covers 15 residues.

The CDR3 nucleotides are TGTGCCACCCGACAGGGGGCTGGAAACACCATATATTTT. It translates to CATRQGAGNTIYF. This rearrangement joins TRBV6-5 to TRBJ1-3; 9 positions agree with TRBD1. This CDR3 is 13 amino acids long. CDR1 is MNHEY, CDR2 SVGAGI, per germline. V lost 10 bases to trimming and J lost 2 bases; unmatched junction nucleotides: 3.

The gene calls are TRBV5-4 and TRBJ2-1; a weak D match, TRBD1 (5 bases). The germline V gene encodes CDR1 SGHNT and CDR2 YYREEE (reference sequence). V lost 0 bases and J 0 bases, leaving 10 bases between the germline ends. The CDR3 spans 16 residues. The CDR3 spells CASSLATESSYNEQFF. CDR3 bases: TGTGCCAGCAGCTTGGCGACAGAAAGCTCCTACAATGAGCAGTTCTTC.

This chain links TRBV27 with TRBJ2-7; 8 nucleotides align to TRBD1. J was trimmed by 2 bases and V by 6 bases; bases with no gene match: 3. The CDR3 covers 13 residues. The germline V gene encodes CDR1 MNHEY and CDR2 SMNVEV (reference sequence). The CDR3 region has the DNA TGTGCCAGCAGCCGGACAGGGACCTACGAGCAGTACTTC. This codes for CASSRTGTYEQYF.

The chain links TRBV5-1 to TRBJ2-5; 10 positions match TRBD2. The CDR3 is 17 residues long. V shed 0 bases, J shed 2 bases, and the junction held 7 bases outside the gene matches. The germline CDR1 and CDR2 sequences are SGHRS and YFSETQ. In nucleotides, the CDR3 is TGCGCCAGCAGCTTGGGTGCCCCTAGCGGGGGTCAAGAGACCCAGTACTTC. It encodes CASSLGAPSGGQETQYF.

This clone was seen only once. Here the CDR3 reads CATSDSRGAGYEQYF. The DNA for the CDR3 is TGTGCCACCAGTGATTCCAGGGGCGCAGGATACGAGCAGTACTTC. The J gene is TRBJ2-7, the V gene TRBV24-1, with a possible D match to TRBD1 (6 bases). Germline V gene sequence: CDR1 KGHDR, CDR2 SFDVKD. The CDR3 is made up of 15 amino acids. Deletions cut 2 bases from V and 4 bases from J, with 14 bases between.